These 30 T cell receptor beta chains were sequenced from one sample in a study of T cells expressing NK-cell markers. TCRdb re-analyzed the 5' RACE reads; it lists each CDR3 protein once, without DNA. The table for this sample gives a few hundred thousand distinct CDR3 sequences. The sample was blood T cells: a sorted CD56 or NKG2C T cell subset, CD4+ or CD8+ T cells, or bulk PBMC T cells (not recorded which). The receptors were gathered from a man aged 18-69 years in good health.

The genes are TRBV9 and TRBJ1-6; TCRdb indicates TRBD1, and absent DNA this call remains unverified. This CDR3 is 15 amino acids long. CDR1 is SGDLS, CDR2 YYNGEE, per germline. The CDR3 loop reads CASSVRGTDYSPLHF. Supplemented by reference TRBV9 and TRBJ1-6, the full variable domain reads DSGVTQTPKHLITATGQRVTLRCSPRSGDLSVYWYQQSLDQGLQFLIQYYNGEERAKGNILERFSAQQFPDLHSELNLSSLELGDSALYFCASSVRGTDYSPLHFGNGTRLTVT.

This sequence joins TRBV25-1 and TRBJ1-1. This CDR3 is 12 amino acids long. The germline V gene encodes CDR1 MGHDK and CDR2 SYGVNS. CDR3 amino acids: CASRTGRTEAFF.

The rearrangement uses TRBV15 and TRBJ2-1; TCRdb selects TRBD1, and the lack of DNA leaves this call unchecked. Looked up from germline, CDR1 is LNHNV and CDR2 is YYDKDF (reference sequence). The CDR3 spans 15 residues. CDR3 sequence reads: CATSNRDRGLNEQFF.

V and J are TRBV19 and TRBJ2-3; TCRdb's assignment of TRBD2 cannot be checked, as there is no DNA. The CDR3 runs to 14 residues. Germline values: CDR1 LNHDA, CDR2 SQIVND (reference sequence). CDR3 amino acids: CASSAGRWTDTQYF.

CDR3 protein: CSAAESGGAAETQYF. V gene TRBV29-1 combines with J gene TRBJ2-5; no DNA is available, so the TRBD2 call from TCRdb remains unchecked. The germline gives CDR1 SQVTM, CDR2 ANQGSEA. The CDR3 consists of 15 residues.

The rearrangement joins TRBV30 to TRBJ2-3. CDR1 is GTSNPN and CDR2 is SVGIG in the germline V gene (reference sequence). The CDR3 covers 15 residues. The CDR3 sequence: CAWSVGIVFRDTQYF.

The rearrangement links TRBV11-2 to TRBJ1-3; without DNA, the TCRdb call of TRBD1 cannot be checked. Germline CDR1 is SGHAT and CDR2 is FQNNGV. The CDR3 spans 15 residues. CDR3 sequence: CASSLTLREGNTIYF.

CDR3 sequence reads: CASSQLATRGEQFF. This rearrangement joins TRBV3-1 to TRBJ2-1; TCRdb picks TRBD2, but there is no DNA to check that call. CDR1 and CDR2 (germline): LGHDT, YNNKEL (reference sequence). The CDR3 sequence is 14 residues long.

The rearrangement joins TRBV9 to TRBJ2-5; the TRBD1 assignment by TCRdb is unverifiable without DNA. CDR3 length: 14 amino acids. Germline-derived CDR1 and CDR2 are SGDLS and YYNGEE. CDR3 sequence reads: CASSQGRGHGTQYF.

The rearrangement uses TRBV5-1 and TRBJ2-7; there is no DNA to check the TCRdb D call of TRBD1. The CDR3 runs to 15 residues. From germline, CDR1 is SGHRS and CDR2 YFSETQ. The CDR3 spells CASRGATGTSFEQYF.

CDR3: CASSEGKEILETQYF. This chain uses TRBV6-1 with TRBJ2-5. CDR3 length equals 15 residues. CDR1 MNHNS and CDR2 SASEGT come from the germline V gene.

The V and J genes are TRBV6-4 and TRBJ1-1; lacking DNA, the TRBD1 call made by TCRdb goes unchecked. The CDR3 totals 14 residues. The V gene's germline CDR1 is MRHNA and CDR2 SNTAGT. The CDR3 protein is CASRTGGLNTEAFF.

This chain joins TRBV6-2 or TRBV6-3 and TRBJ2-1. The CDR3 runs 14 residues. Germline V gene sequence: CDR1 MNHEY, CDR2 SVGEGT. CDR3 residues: CASRVTQPTNEQFF.

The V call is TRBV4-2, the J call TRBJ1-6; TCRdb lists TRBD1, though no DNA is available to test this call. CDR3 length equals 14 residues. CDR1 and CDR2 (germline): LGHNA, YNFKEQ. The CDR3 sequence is CASSQRVRDSPLHF.

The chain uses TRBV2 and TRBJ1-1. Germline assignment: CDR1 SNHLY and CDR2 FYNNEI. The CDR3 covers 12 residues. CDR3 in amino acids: CASSVISIEAFF.

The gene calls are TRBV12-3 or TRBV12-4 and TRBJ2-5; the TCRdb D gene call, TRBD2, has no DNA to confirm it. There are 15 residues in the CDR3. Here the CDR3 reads CASSRQLGAGETQYF.

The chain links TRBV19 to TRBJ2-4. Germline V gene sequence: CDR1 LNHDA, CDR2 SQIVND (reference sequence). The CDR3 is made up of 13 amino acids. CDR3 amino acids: CASSIVGDNIQYF.

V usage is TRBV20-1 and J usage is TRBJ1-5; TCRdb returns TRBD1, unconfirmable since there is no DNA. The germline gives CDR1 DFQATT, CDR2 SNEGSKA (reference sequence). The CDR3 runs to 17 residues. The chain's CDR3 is CSARAGTGAYSNQPQHF.

The CDR3 region is CASSVKGAGTYTGELFF. The chain recombines TRBV7-2 with TRBJ2-2; TCRdb indicates TRBD1, and absent DNA this call remains unverified. Germline CDR1 SGHTA, CDR2 FQGNSA. This CDR3 spans 17 amino acids.

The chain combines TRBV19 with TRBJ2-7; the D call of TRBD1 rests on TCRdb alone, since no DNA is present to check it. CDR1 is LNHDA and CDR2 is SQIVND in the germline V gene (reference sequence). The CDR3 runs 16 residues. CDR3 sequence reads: CASSKTAGQGDYEQYF.

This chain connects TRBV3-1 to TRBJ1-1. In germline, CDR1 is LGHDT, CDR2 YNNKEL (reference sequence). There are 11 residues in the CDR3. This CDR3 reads CASSLGPRAFF.

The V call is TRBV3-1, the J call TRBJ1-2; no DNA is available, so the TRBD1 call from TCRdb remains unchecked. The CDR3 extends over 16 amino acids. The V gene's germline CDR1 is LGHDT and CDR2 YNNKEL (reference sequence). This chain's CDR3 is CASSQDAIRGGYGYTF. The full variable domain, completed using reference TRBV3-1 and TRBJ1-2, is DTAVSQTPKYLVTQMGNDKSIKCEQNLGHDTMYWYKQDSKKFLKIMFSYNNKELIINETVPNRFSPKSPDKAHLNLHINSLELGDSAVYFCASSQDAIRGGYGYTFGSGTRLTVV.

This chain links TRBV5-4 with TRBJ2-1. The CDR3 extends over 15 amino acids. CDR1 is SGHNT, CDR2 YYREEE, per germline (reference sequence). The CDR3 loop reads CASSQRRDYYNEQFF.

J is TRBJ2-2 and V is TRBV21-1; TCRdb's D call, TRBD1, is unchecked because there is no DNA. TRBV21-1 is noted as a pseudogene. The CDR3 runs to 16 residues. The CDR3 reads CASSKLDRGNTGELFF.

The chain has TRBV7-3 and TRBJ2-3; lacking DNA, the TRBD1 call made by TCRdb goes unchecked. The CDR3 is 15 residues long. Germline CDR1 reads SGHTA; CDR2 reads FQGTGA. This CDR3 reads CASTLQGLRTDTQYF. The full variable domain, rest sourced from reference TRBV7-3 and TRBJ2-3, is GAGVSQTPSNKVTEKGKYVELRCDPISGHTALYWYRQSLGQGPEFLIYFQGTGAADDSGLPNDRFFAVRPEGSVSTLKIQRTERGDSAVYLCASTLQGLRTDTQYFGPGTRLTVL.

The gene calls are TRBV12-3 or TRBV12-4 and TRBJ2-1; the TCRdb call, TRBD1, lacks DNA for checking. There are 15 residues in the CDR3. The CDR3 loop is CASSVTGKTYNEQFF.

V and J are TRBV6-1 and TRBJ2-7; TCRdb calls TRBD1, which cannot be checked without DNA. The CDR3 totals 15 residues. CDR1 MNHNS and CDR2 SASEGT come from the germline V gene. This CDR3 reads CASSTGQGRPYEQYF.

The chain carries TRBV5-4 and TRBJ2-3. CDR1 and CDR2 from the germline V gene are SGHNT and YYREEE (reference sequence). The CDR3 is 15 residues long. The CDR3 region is CASSAAVGSADTQYF. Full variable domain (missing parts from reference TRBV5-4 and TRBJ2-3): ETGVTQSPTHLIKTRGQQVTLRCSSQSGHNTVSWYQQALGQGPQFIFQYYREEENGRGNFPPRFSGLQFPNYSSELNVNALELDDSALYLCASSAAVGSADTQYFGPGTRLTVL.

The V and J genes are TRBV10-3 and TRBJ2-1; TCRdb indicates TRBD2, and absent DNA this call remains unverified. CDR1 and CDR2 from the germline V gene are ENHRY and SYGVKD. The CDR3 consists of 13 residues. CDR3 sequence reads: CASSGGAYNEQFF.

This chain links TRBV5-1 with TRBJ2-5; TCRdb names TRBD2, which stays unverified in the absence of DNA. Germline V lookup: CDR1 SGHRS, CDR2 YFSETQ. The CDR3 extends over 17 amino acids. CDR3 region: CASSLDSSGGLRETQYF. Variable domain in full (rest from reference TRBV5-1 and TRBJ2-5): KAGVTQTPRYLIKTRGQQVTLSCSPISGHRSVSWYQQTPGQGLQFLFEYFSETQRNKGNFPGRFSGRQFSNSRSEMNVSTLELGDSALYLCASSLDSSGGLRETQYFGPGTRLLVL.